This T cell receptor (beta chain) was documented in a study of identical twins. Findings and limits, study-wide: Fewer insertions were carried by abundant cord blood beta clonotypes, but none was seen in memory repertoires.

V was trimmed by 2 bases and J by 4 bases, leaving 14 bases between them. CDR1 MGHDK and CDR2 SYGVNS come from the germline V gene. CDR3 length equals 15 residues. About this clonotype itself: Its target is not known.

TCRdb processed the 5' RACE reads anew with MiXCR; each CDR3 protein has one entry. The data show fewer than 900,000 distinct CDR3 sequences, around a sixth seen once. All donors comprised healthy Caucasians. These same records also appear under a second study, on T cells expressing NK-cell markers. From that second work: A range of about 1.0-8% of CD8+ T cells consisted of dominant NKG2C+ clonotypes in 5 to 7 donors. Researchers report these clonotypes also headed the CD3+CD56-NKG2C+ fraction in four donors.

The sequencing input was PBMCs. The TCR was taken from a woman under 30 in good health. The genes are TRBV25-1 and TRBJ2-5; TRBD2 is a possible D gene (5 bases). CDR3 sequence (DNA): TGTGCCAGCAGTGAACGGGGTAGGCTTGGAGAGACCCAGTACTTC. The encoded protein is CASSERGRLGETQYF.